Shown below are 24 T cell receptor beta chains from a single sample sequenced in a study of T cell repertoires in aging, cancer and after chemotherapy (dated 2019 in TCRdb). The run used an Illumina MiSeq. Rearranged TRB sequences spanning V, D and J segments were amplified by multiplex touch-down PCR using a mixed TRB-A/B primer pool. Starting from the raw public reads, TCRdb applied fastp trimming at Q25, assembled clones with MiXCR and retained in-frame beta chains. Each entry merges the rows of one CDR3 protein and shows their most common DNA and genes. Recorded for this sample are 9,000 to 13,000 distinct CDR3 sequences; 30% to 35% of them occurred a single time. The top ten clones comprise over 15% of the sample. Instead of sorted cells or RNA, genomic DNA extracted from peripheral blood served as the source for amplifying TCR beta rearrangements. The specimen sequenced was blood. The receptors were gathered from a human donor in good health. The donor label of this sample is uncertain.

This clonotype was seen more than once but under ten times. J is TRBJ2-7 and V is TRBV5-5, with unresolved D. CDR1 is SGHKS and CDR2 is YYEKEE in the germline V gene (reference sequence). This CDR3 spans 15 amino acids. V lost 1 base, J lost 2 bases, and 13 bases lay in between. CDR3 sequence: CASSLRDAGTYEQYF. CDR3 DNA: TGTGCCAGCAGCTTGAGGGATGCAGGAACCTACGAGCAGTACTTC.

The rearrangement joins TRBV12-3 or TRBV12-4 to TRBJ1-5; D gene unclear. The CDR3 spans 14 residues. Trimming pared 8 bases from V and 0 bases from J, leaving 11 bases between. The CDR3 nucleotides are TGTGCCAGCGGTTCCGATTATAGCAATCAGCCCCAGCATTTT. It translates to CASGSDYSNQPQHF.

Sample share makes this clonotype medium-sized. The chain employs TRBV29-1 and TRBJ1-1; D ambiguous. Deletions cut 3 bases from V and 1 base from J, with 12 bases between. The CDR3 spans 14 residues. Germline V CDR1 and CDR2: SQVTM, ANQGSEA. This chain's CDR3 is CSVESPIPNTEAFF. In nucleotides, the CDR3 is TGCAGCGTTGAGTCTCCGATCCCGAACACTGAAGCTTTCTTT.

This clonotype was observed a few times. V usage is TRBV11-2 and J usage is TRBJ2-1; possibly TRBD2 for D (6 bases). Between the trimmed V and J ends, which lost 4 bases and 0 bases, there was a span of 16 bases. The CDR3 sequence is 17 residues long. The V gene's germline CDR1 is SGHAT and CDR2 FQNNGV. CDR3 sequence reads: CASSSYKRASSYNEQFF. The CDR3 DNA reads TGTGCCAGCAGCTCGTACAAGCGGGCGAGCTCCTACAATGAGCAGTTCTTC.

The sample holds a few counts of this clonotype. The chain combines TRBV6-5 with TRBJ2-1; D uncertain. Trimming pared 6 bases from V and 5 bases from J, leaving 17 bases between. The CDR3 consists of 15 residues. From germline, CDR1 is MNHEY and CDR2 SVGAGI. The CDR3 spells CASRGSARLNNEQFF. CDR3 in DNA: TGTGCCAGCAGGGGTAGTGCAAGGCTTAACAATGAGCAGTTCTTC.

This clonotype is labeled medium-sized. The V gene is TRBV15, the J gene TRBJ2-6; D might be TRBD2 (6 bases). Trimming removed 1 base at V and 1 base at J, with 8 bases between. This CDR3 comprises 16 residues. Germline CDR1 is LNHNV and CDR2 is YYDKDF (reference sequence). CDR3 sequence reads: CATSRGAGSGANVLTF. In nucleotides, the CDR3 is TGTGCCACCAGCAGAGGGGCGGGGTCTGGGGCCAACGTCCTGACTTTC. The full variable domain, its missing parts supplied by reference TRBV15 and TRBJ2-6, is DAMVIQNPRYQVTQFGKPVTLSCSQTLNHNVMYWYQQKSSQAPKLLFHYYDKDFNNEADTPDNFQSRRPNTSFCFLDIRSPGLGDTAMYLCATSRGAGSGANVLTFGAGSRLTVL.

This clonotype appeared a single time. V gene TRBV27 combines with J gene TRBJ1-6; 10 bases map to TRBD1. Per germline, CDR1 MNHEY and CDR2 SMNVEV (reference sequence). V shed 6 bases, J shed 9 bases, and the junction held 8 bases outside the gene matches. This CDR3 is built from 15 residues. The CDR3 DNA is TGTGCCAGCAGCCGCCCGGGACAGGGGCTTTCACCCCTCCACTTT. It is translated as CASSRPGQGLSPLHF.

CDR3 amino acids: CASSLVTETQYF. The CDR3 bases are TGTGCCAGCAGCTTAGTCACGGAGACCCAGTACTTC. J is TRBJ2-5 and V is TRBV7-9; D unresolved. The germline CDR1 and CDR2 sequences are SEHNR and FQNEAQ (reference sequence). The CDR3 runs to 12 residues. V was pared by 1 base and J by 5 bases, with 5 bases between. The full variable domain, in which reference TRBV7-9 and TRBJ2-5 provide the parts outside the CDR3, is DTGVSQNPRHKITKRGQNVTFRCDPISEHNRLYWYRQTLGQGPEFLTYFQNEAQLEKSRLLSDRFSAERPKGSFSTLEIQRTEQGDSAMYLCASSLVTETQYFGPGTRLLVL.

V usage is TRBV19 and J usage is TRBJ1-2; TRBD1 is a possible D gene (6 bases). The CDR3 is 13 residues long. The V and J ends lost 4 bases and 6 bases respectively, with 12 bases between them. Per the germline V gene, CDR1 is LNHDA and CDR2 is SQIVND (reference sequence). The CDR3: CASSNQGGNGYTF. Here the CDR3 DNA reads TGTGCCAGTAGTAATCAAGGGGGTAATGGCTACACCTTC.

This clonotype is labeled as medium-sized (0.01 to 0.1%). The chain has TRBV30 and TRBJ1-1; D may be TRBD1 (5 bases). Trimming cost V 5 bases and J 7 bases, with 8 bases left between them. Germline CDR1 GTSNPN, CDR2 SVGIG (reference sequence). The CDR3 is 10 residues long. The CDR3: CAWGGVEAFF. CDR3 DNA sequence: TGTGCCTGGGGAGGGGTTGAAGCTTTCTTT.

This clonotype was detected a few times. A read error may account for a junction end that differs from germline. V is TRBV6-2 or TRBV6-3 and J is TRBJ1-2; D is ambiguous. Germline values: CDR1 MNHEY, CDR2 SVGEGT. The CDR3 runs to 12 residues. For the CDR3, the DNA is TGTGCCAGCAGTTTAGGACGCGTGGCTTGGGGCTTC. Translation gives CASSLGRVAWGF.

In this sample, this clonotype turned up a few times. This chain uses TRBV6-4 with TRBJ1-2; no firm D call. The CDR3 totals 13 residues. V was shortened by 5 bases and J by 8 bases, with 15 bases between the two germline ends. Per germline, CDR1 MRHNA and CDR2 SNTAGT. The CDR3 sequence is CASSRDGLGGYTF. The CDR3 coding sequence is TGTGCCAGCAGTCGAGACGGGTTGGGAGGCTACACCTTC.

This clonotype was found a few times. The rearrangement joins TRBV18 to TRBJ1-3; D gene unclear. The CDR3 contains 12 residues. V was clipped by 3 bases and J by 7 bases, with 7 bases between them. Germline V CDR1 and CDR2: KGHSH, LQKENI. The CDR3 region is CASSPSTNTIYF. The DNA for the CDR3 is TGTGCCAGCTCACCCAGTACCAACACCATATATTTT.

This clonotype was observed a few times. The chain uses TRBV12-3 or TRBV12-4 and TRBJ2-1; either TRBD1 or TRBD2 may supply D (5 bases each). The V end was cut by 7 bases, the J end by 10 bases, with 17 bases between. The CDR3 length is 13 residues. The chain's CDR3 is CASTSTGRGEQFF. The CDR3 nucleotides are TGTGCCAGCACGTCGACGGGACGCGGGGAGCAGTTCTTC.

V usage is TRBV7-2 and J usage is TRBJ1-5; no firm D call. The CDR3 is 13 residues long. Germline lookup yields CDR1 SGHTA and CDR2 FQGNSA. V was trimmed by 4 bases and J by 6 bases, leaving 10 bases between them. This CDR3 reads CASSSASGQPQHF. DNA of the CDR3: TGTGCCAGCAGCTCCGCGTCGGGTCAGCCCCAGCATTTT.

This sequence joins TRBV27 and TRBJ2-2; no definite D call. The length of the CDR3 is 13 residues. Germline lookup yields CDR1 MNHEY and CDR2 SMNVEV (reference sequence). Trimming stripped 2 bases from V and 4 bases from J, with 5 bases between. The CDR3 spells CASSLRATGELFF. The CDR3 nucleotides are TGTGCCAGCAGTTTACGGGCCACCGGGGAGCTGTTTTTT.

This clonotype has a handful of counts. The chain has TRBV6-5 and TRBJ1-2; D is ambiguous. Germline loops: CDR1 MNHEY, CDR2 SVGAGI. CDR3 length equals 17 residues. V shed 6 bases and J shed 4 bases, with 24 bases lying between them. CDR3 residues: CASSRLGRAAGFYGYTF. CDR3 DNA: TGTGCCAGCAGCCGTTTGGGCCGGGCCGCGGGATTCTATGGCTACACCTTC.

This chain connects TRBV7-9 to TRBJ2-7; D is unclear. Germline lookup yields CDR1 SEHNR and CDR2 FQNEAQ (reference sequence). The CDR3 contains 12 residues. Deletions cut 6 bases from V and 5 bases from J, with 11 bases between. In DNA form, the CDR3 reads TGTGCCAGCAGTTCCGACGAGAACGAGCAGTACTTC. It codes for CASSSDENEQYF. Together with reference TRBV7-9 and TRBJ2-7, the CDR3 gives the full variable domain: DTGVSQNPRHKITKRGQNVTFRCDPISEHNRLYWYRQTLGQGPEFLTYFQNEAQLEKSRLLSDRFSAERPKGSFSTLEIQRTEQGDSAMYLCASSSDENEQYFGPGTRLTVT.

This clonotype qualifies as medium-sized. CDR3 sequence: CSVDISYEQYF. The CDR3 nucleotides are TGCAGCGTTGACATCTCCTACGAGCAGTACTTC. The chain has TRBV29-1 and TRBJ2-7, with D uncertain. Per the germline V gene, CDR1 is SQVTM and CDR2 is ANQGSEA. V was clipped by 3 bases and J by 0 bases, with 3 bases between them. CDR3 length: 11 residues.

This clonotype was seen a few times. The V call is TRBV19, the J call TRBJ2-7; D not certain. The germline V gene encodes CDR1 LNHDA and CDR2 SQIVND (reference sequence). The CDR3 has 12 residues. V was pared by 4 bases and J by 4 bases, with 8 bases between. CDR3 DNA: TGTGCCAGTAGTACTCCCGGGTACGAGCAGTACTTC. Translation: CASSTPGYEQYF.

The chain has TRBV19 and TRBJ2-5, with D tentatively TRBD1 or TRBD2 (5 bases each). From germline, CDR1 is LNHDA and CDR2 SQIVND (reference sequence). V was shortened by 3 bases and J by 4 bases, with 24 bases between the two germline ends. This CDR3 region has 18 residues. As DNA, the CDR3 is TGTGCCAGTAGTATCGGTCGCGGTGGGATTGGGGCGGGAGAGACCCAGTACTTC. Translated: CASSIGRGGIGAGETQYF.

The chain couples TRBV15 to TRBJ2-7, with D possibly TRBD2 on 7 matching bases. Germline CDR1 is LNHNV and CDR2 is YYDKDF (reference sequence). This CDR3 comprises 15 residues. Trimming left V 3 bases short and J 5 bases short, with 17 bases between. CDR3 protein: CATSRRGRGNHEQYF. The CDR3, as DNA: TGTGCCACCAGCAGGAGAGGGAGGGGGAACCACGAGCAGTACTTC.

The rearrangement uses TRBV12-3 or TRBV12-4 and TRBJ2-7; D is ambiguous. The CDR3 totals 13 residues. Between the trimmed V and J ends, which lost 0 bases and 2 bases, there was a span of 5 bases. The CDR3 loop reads CASSLATTYEQYF. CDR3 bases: TGTGCCAGCAGTTTAGCGACAACCTACGAGCAGTACTTC.

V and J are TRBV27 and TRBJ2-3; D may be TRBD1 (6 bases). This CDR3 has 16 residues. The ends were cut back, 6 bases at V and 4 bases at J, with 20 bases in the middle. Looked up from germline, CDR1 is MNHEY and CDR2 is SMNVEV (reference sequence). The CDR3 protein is CASSTAGVYSADTQYF. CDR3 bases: TGTGCCAGCAGCACGGCAGGGGTGTATAGCGCAGATACGCAGTATTTT.